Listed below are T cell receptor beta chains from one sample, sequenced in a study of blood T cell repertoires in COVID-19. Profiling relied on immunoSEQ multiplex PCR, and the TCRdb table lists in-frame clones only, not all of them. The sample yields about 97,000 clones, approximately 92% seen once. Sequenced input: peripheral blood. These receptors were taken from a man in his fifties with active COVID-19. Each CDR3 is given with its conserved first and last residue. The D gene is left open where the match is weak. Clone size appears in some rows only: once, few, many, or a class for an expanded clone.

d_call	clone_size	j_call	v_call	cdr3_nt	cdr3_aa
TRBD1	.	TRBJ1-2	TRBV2	TGTGCCAGGAGGGGGGTAGGGGGCGCAGGTTATGGCTACACCTTC	CARRGVGGAGYGYTF
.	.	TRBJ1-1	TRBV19	TGTGCCAGTAGTCCAAGAACAGGGTCCTACACTGAAGCTTTCTTT	CASSPRTGSYTEAFF
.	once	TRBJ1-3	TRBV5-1	TGCGCCAGCAGCTTGGATGGGCCGAGCTCTGGAAACACCATATATTTT	CASSLDGPSSGNTIYF
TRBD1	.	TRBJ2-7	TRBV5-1	TGCGCCAGCAGCTTGTCAGGGGGCGGACACGAGCAGTACTTC	CASSLSGGGHEQYF
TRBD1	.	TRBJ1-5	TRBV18	TGTGCCAGCTCACACGACAGGGCGGGAGGCTCAAGCAATCAGCCCCAGCATTTT	CASSHDRAGGSSNQPQHF
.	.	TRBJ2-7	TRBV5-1	TGCGCCAGCAGCTTGCGGGACCGAGGGGGAGAGCAGTACTTC	CASSLRDRGGEQYF
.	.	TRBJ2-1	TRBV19	TGTGCCAGTAGTATCGACGGAGGAGGAAGACTAGTCAATGAGCAGTTCTTC	CASSIDGGGRLVNEQFF
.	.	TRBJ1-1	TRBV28	TGTGCCAGCAGCCCCGTCAGGGAACCGAACACTGAAGCTTTCTTT	CASSPVREPNTEAFF
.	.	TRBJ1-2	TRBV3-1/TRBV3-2	TGTGCCAGCAGGTACCTTTCAGGTACGGATGGCTACACCTTC	CASRYLSGTDGYTF
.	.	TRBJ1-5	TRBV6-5	TGTGCCAGCAGTTCTACAGATAGCAATCAGCCCCAGCATTTT	CASSSTDSNQPQHF
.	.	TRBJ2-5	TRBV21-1	TGTGCCAGCAGCAAGAAGCAGGGGGCTTTGGAGACCCAGTACTTC	CASSKKQGALETQYF
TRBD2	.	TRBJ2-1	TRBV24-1	TGTGCCACGACAGCGGGAGTTTACAATGAGCAGTTCTTC	CATTAGVYNEQFF
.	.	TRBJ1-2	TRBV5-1	TGCGCCAGCAGCCGGACAGAATCTAACTATGGCTACACCTTC	CASSRTESNYGYTF
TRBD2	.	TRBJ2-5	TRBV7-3	TGTGCCAGCAGCTTAAAAGGGCCCGGAGCTAGCGGCGGGGAGACCCAGTACTTC	CASSLKGPGASGGETQYF
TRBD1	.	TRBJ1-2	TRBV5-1	TGCGCCAGCAGCCACAAAGCTGGGGTGGACAGGGGGTCTAACTATGGCTACACCTTC	CASSHKAGVDRGSNYGYTF
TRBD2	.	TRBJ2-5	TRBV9	TGTGCCAGCAGCCTAGGGGCTAGCGGGTTCCAAGAGACCCAGTACTTC	CASSLGASGFQETQYF
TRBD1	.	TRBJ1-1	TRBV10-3	TGTGCCATCAGTGGACAGGGGCTGGGTGAAGCTTTCTTT	CAISGQGLGEAFF
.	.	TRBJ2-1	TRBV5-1	TGCGCCAGCAGCTCGACCACTAGTTACAATGAGCAGTTCTTC	CASSSTTSYNEQFF
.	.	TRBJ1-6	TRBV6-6	TGTGCCAGCAGTCCTTCTTTCTCACCCCTCCACTTT	CASSPSFSPLHF
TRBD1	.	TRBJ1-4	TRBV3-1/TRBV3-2	TGTGCCAGCAGCCAGGGACAGGGTGCAACTAATGAAAAACTGTTTTTT	CASSQGQGATNEKLFF
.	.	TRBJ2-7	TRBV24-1	TGTGCCACCAGTGATCCCCTAATCAACGAGCAGTACTTC	CATSDPLINEQYF
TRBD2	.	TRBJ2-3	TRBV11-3	TGTGCCAGCAGCAACGGGAGGGCCTCAGATACGCAGTATTTT	CASSNGRASDTQYF
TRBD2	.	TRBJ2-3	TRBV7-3	TGTGCCAGCAGCCCGGGACTAGCGGAAACAGATACGCAGTATTTT	CASSPGLAETDTQYF
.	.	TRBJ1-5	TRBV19	TGTGCCAGTAGTATAAGGGGTAGTCTGGCTCAGCCCCAGCATTTT	CASSIRGSLAQPQHF
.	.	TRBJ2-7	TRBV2	TGTGCCAGCAGGAGGGAGTCTTCCTACGAGCAGTACTTC	CASRRESSYEQYF
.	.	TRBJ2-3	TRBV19	TGTGCCAGTAGTATAAGTGGAGGCGGCACAGATACGCAGTATTTT	CASSISGGGTDTQYF
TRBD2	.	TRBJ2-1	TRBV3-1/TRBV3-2	TGTGCCAGCAGCACTACGAGCGGGAGTTCGTACAATGAGCAGTTCTTC	CASSTTSGSSYNEQFF
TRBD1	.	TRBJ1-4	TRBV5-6	TGTGCCAGCAGCTTCCAGGGGGGATCGGAAAAACTGTTTTTT	CASSFQGGSEKLFF
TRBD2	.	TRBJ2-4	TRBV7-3	TGTGCCAGCAGCCCTAGCGGGAGGGCCGGCATTCAGTACTTC	CASSPSGRAGIQYF
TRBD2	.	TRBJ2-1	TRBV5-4	TGTGCCAGCAGCTCAGGACTAGCGGCCCTGAGCTCCTACAATGAGCAGTTCTTC	CASSSGLAALSSYNEQFF
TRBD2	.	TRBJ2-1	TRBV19	TGTGCCAGTAGGGTAGCGGGAGGTTCCTACAATGAGCAGTTCTTC	CASRVAGGSYNEQFF
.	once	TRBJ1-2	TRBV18	TGTGCCAGCTCACCAGATATGACGCCCAATAGAGGCGCTAACTATGGCTACACCTTC	CASSPDMTPNRGANYGYTF
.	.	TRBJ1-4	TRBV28	TGTGCCAGCAGTTCCGGGACAACTAATGAAAAACTGTTTTTT	CASSSGTTNEKLFF
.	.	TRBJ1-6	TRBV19	TGTGCCAGTAGTTCGTCGGCAGGGGAAGTCGGTTCACCCCTCCACTTT	CASSSSAGEVGSPLHF
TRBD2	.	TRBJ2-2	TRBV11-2	TGTGCCAGCAGCTTATCCATCTTAGCGGGACTGACCGGGGAGCTGTTTTTT	CASSLSILAGLTGELFF
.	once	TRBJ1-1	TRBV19	TGTGCCAGTAGTGCCGACTTCCTAAGAGCTTTCTTT	CASSADFLRAFF
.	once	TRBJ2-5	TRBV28	TGTGCCACCATAAGGGGGGGAGACCATCAGACCCAGTACTTC	CATIRGGDHQTQYF
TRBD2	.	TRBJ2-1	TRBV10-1	TGCGCCGCGCGGGAGGGGTCCTACAATGAGCAGTTCTTC	CAAREGSYNEQFF
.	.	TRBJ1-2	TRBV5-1	TGCGCCAGCAGCTCGAGGGAAGCTAACTATGGCTACACCTTC	CASSSREANYGYTF
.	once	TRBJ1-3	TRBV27	TGTGCCAGCAGTCCAACAGAGAGAAACACCATATATTTT	CASSPTERNTIYF
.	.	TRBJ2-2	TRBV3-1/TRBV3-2	TGTGCCAGCAGCCGCTCAGGGATCGGGGAGCTGTTTTTT	CASSRSGIGELFF
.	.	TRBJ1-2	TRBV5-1	TGCGCCAGCAGCCCCCCCGTTGGGGCGAACTATGGCTACACCTTC	CASSPPVGANYGYTF
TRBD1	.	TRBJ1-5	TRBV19	TGTGCCAGTAGCCTCACAGGGGGCTCTCAGCCCCAGCATTTT	CASSLTGGSQPQHF
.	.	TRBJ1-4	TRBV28	TGTGCCAGCAGCCAGGACAGCCAATATGAAAAACTGTTTTTT	CASSQDSQYEKLFF
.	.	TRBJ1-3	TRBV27	TGTGCCAGCAGTTTATCGGGAGTGCCTGGAAACACCATATATTTT	CASSLSGVPGNTIYF
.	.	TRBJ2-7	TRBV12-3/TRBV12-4	TGTGCCAGCAGTTTGGGAGGTTCCTACGAGCAGTACTTC	CASSLGGSYEQYF
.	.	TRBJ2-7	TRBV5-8	TGTGCCAGCAGCGAGGGAGGTTGGGGATCCTACGAGCAGTACTTC	CASSEGGWGSYEQYF
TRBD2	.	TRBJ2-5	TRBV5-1	TGCGCCAGCAGCGGACTAGCGGGAGACGCCGAGACCCAGTACTTC	CASSGLAGDAETQYF
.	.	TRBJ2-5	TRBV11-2	TGTGCCAGCAGCTTAGGTCTCAGGGGTGGAGAGACCCAGTACTTC	CASSLGLRGGETQYF
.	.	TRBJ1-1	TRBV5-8	TGTGCCAGCAGCCCTTGGGCAGGGGAGAACACTGAAGCTTTCTTT	CASSPWAGENTEAFF
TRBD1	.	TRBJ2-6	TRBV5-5	TGTGCCAGCAACCGAGGGGGCCCAAGCTCTGGGGCCAACGTCCTGACTTTC	CASNRGGPSSGANVLTF
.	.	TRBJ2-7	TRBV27	TGTGCCAGCAGACCAGGGGTGGGGGAGCAGTACTTC	CASRPGVGEQYF
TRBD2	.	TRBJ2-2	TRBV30	TGTGCCTGGAGTGCTGACGGGGCGGGAGCCGGGGAGCTGTTTTTT	CAWSADGAGAGELFF
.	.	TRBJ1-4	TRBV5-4	TGTGCCAGCAGCTTGCTGAGCGGGGGACCGAATGAAAAACTGTTTTTT	CASSLLSGGPNEKLFF